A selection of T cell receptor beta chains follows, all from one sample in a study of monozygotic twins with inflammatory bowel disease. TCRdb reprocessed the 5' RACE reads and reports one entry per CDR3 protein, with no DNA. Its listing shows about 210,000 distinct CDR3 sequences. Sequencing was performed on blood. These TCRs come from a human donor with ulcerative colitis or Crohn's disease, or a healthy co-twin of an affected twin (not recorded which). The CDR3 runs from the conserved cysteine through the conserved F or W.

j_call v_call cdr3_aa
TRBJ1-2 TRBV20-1 CSAREGADYGYTF
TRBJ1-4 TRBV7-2 CASSRSSEKLFF
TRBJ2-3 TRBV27 CASTTRRVKGTDTQYF
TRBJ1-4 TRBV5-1 CASSLRTANEKLFF
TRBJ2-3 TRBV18 CASSQTSGVADTQYF
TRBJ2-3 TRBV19 CASSMGNGLRTDTQYF
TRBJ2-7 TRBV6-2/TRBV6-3 CASITTGPYEQYF
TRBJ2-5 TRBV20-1 CSAASGETQYF
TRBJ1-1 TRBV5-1 CASSLEVIGNTEAFF
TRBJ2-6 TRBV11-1 CASSFQPGQDSGANVLTF
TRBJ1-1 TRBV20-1 CSARAAAWVGTEAFF
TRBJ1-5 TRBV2 CASSPARDQPQHF
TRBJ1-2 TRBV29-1 CSVGPSANMDYGYTF
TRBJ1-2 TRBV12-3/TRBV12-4 CASSYPGSRGYTF
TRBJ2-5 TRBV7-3 CASSQGSREETQYF
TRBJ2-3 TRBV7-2 CASSSIGTGGSDTQYF
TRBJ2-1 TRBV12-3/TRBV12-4 CASSLQGAQYNEQFF
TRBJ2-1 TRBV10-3 CAIGNYNEQFF
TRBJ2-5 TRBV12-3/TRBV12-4 CASSLSSTVPQETQYF
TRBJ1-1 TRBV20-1 CSATGSGGGGNTEAFF
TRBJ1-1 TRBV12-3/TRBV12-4 CASSPLLGTEAFF
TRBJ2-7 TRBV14 CASSQVGTGNYEQYF
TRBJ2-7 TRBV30 CAFGGTGHYEQYF
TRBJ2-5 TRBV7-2 CASSPFTGTSGTETQYF
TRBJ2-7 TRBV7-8 CASSSGLAPYEQYF
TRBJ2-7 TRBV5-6 CASSLGSQSYEQYF
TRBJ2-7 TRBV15 CATGTVGEQYF
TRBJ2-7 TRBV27 CASSLSLAGLPYEQYF
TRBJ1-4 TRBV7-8 CASSPTQGRGEKLFF
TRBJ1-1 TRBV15 CATSRERWTGMTEAFF
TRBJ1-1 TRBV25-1 CASSAGPSSAEAFF
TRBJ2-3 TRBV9 CASSAPRDRATDTQYF
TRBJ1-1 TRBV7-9 CASSDERAPNTEAFF
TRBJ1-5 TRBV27 CASRAGTVSNQPQHF
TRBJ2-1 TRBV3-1 CASSQVLGSYNEQFF
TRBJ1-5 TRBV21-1 CASSKDLLRRPQHF
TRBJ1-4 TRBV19 CASSISPGSEKLFF
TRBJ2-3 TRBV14 CASSQRPGQAIKF
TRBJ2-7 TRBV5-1 CASSLGGISTKEQYF
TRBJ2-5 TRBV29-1 CSVEEGQEETQYF
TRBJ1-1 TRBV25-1 CASIRREGEAFF
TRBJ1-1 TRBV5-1 CASSNPSTEAFF
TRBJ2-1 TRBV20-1 CSANPAGGSYNEQFF
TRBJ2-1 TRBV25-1 CASSEWGDEVAFF
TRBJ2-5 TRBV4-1 CASSLSEREYWETQYF
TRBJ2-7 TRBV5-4 CASSRDRDGEQYF
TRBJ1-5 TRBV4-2 CASSQGLQGSNQPQHF